This T cell receptor (beta chain) was identified during a study of blood T cells in healthy people across ages. General study findings and limits: TCR beta diversity per million T cells fell roughly linearly with age.

CDR1 is DFQATT, CDR2 SNEGSKA, per germline (reference sequence). The CDR3 is 13 residues long. Notes on this clonotype: Its antigen is unknown.

A second PCR, run for about 7 to 11 cycles, used a sample-barcoded 5' primer plus a J-beta primer mix. One entry per CDR3 protein, called by TCRdb with MiXCR from the 5' RACE reads. The sample carries about 1.6 million distinct CDR3 sequences, roughly 32% recorded once. Specimen: blood. The clonotype was recovered from a woman in her thirties in good health. The rearrangement joins TRBV20-1 to TRBJ2-4, with 10 bases matching TRBD2. The DNA end favors TRBJ2-7, so the J call may be wrong. This CDR3 is CSAWTSGTYEQYF. The CDR3 DNA reads as TGCAGTGCTTGGACTAGCGGCACCTACGAGCAGTACTTC.